This T cell receptor beta chain was identified in a study of T cell repertoires in cytomegalovirus infection. Study summary: Use of recently identified HLA-C-restricted and well-studied HLA-B-restricted CMV epitopes was part of the study.

Germline V CDR1 and CDR2: SGHVS, FNYEAQ. V was clipped by 5 bases and J by 6 bases, with 13 bases between them. The CDR3 has 13 amino acids. Study results and limitations: The response measured ex vivo was dominated by TCR beta clonotypes (HLA-C-restricted and CMV-specific).

TCRdb ran MiXCR on the reads and lists one entry per CDR3 protein. The profile shows about 890,000 distinct CDR3 sequences, roughly 31% of them singletons. There are a few counts of this clonotype. What it binds is not known. The source is a human donor in good health (CMV status not recorded). Some clones in this sample may be carry-over from other donors' samples. The chain uses TRBV7-6 and TRBJ1-1; D perhaps matches TRBD1 (5 bases). The specimen comprised cultured CD8+ T cells from PBMCs, sampled from culture after CMV antigen stimulation. The CDR3 here is CASSPWGSAEAFF. DNA of the CDR3: TGTGCCAGCAGCCCCTGGGGGAGTGCTGAAGCTTTCTTT.